The present T cell receptor (beta chain) was sequenced within a study of blood T cells in healthy people across ages (dated by TCRdb to 2013 to 2016). Background on the whole study: In model experiments, roughly one uniquely barcoded TCR beta cDNA molecule per two T cells was captured by template switching. To track age-related changes in TCR beta repertoire diversity, the study relied on deep sequencing normalized with unique cDNA molecular identifiers. Donors were grouped into four age groups: young (average about 15 years), middle-aged (39), aged (about 60) and long-lived (around 80). Donors of different ages were randomly distributed across sequencing lanes to avoid experimental bias. For two donors (one aged 18 to 30 and one aged 80 or older), the study analyzed two additional independent replicas of 1 million unique cDNA reads from the same blood draw.

The library was prepared using 5' RACE. For sequencing, an Illumina HiSeq 2500 was employed. A second roughly 7 to 11 cycle PCR used a sample-barcoded 5' primer and a J-beta primer mix. A template-switch 5' adaptor carrying 12 random nucleotides introduced a unique molecular identifier onto each TCR beta cDNA molecule. Each sample yielded at least 2.5 million CDR3-containing paired-end reads. The Mint cDNA synthesis kit, primed by a TRBC-specific oligonucleotide, was used to synthesize first-strand cDNA from all RNA. Following uracil-DNA glycosylase treatment, all cDNA underwent a first 18-cycle PCR with the universal primers M1SS and BC2_uni_R. Regarding the original processing steps: Normalization of each sample was performed by random selection of 1 million high-quality reads, each carrying a distinct molecular identifier. Reads sharing molecular identifiers were discarded rather than binned into consensus sequences. MiTCR, with a Q25 quality threshold and the strictest error-elimination algorithm, was used for CDR3 identification, clonotype clustering and error correction. A nonparametric unseen species model with Euler transformation was used to estimate lower-bound total TCR beta diversity. TCRdb reanalyzed the raw reads on its own, using fastp at Q25 for trimming and MiXCR for clone calling, and kept in-frame beta chains. Rows matching on CDR3 protein sequence are summarized as one entry with the most common DNA and genes. The V and J calls were determined by TCRdb, not by the authors. The sample includes about 830,000 distinct CDR3 sequences, with 62% observed a single time. Of the sample, about a quarter falls within the top ten clones.

As concerns this clonotype: Its antigen is unknown. No base-level quality is on record; no much larger clone is a single base apart.

The CDR3, cysteine through phenylalanine, is 20 amino acids long. Only the CDR3 DNA is retained, 60 bases long and in frame from the first base. CDR1 and CDR2 (LGHNA, YSLEER) derive from the germline V gene. V and J are truncated by 0 bases and 3 bases respectively, leaving an intervening sequence of 21 bases. Donors were a few dozen systemically healthy Caucasian individuals from Russia aged roughly 6 to 95 years. Approximately 9.7 milliliters of peripheral blood were drawn from each donor into EDTA-treated Vacutainer tubes. PBMCs were isolated by Ficoll-Paque density-gradient centrifugation, with at least 6 million obtained per sample. Total RNA, at least 6 micrograms per sample, was extracted from PBMCs with Trizol reagent. For every donor, an aliquot of PBMCs went through flow cytometry to measure the percentages of naive CD45RAhigh/CD27high T cells. Broad study findings and their caveats: Estimates of total diversity based on one million sequenced T cells were regarded as lower bounds and as underestimates. The CMV infection status of donors was not known, potentially confounding age-related changes in expanded clonotypes. Observed TCR beta diversity per million T cells fell roughly linearly with age, and a significant reduction was already apparent by age about 36. Compared with the aged group, the long-lived group had more naive CD4+ T cells, fewer expanded clones and increased TCR diversity, a pattern suggesting age selection. There was a strong correlation between observed TCR beta diversity and the percentage of naive T cells measured by flow cytometry. Because profiling used bulk unsorted PBMCs, naive and antigen-experienced compartments could not be compared conclusively.

This sequence was found in a young man in good health. The rearrangement joined TRBV4-3 to TRBJ2-6; the D segment could be TRBD2, given 5 matching bases. Sequenced: blood. The base sequence is TGCGCCAGCAGCCAAGAACTTTCCGGGATTATGGCCCTTGGGGCCAACGTCCTGACTTTC. Protein translation: CASSQELSGIMALGANVLTF.